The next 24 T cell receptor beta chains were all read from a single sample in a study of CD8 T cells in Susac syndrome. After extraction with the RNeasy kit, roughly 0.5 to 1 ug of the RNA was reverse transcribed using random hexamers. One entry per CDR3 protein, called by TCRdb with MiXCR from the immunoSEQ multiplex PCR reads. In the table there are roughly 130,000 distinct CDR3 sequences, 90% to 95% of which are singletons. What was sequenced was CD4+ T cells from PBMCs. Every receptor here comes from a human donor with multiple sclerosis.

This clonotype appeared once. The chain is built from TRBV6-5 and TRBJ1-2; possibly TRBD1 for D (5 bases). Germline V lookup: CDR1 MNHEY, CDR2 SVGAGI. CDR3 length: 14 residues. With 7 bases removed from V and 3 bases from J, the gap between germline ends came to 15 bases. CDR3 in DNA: TGTGCCAGCACCCAATGGGGGTTTGACTATGGCTACACCTTC. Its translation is CASTQWGFDYGYTF.

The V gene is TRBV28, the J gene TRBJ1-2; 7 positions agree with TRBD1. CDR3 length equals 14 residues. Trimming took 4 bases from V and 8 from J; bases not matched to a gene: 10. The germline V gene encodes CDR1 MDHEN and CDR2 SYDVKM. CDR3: CASSSDWTGEGYTF. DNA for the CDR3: TGTGCCAGCAGTTCCGATTGGACAGGAGAAGGCTACACCTTC.

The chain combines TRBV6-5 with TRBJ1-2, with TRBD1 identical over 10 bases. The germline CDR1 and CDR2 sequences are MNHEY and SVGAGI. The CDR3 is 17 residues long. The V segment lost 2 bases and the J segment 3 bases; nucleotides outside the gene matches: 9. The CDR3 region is CASSYGTGDLRDYGYTF. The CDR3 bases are TGTGCCAGCAGTTACGGGACAGGGGATCTCCGGGACTATGGCTACACCTTC.

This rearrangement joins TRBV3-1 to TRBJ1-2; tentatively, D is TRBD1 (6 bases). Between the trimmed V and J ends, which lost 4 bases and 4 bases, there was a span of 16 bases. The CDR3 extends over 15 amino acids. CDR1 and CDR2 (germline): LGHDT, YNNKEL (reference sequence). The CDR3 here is CASSPNPGAPYGYTF. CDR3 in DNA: TGTGCCAGCAGCCCGAATCCAGGGGCCCCCTATGGCTACACCTTC.

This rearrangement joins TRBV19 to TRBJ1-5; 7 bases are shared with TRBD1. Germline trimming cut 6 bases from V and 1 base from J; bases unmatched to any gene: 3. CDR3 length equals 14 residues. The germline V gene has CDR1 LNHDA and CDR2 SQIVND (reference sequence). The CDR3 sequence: CASSRDSSNQPQHF. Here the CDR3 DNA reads TGTGCCAGTAGCAGGGACAGCAGCAATCAGCCCCAGCATTTT.

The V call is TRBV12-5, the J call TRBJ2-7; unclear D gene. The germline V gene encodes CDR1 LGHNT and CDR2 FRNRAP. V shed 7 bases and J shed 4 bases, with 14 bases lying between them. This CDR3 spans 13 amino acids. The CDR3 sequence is CASAQPPGYEQYF. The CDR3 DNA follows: TGTGCTAGTGCCCAACCCCCCGGTTACGAGCAGTACTTC.

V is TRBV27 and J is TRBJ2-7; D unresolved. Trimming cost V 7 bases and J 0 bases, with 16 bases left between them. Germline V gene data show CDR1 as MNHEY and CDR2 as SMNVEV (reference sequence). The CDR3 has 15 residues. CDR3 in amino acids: CASNTKAPLSYEQYF. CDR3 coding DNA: TGTGCCAGCAACACGAAAGCCCCCCTCTCCTACGAGCAGTACTTC.

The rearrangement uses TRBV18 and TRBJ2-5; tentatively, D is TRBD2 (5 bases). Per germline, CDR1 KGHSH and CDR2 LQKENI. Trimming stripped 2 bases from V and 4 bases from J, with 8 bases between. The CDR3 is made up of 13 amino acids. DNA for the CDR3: TGTGCCAGCTCACCAAGGACTTCAGAGACCCAGTACTTC. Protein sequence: CASSPRTSETQYF.

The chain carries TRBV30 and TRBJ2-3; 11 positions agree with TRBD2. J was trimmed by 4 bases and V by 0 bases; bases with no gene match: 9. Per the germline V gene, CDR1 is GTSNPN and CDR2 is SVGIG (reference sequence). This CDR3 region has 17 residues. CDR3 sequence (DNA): TGTGCCTGGAGTGTGACCTCCGGGACTAGCGGCTCAGATACGCAGTATTTT. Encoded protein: CAWSVTSGTSGSDTQYF.

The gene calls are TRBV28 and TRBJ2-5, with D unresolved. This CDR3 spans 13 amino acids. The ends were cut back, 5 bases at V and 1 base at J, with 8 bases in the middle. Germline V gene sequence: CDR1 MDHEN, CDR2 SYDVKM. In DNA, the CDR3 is TGTGCCAGCAGTCCCCCGGTCCAAGAGACCCAGTACTTC. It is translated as CASSPPVQETQYF.

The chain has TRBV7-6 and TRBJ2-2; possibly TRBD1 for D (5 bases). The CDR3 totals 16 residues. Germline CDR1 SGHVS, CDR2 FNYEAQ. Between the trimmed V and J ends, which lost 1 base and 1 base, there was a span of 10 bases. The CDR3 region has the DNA TGTGCCAGCAGCTTAGACCTCCAGGGGAACACCGGGGAGCTGTTTTTT. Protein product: CASSLDLQGNTGELFF.

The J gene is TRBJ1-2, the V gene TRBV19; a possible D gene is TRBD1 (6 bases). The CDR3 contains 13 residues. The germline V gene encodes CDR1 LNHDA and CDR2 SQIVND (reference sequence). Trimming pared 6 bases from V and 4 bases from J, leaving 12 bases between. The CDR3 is CASRQGEGYGYTF. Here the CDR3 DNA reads TGTGCCAGTAGACAGGGAGAAGGCTATGGCTACACCTTC.

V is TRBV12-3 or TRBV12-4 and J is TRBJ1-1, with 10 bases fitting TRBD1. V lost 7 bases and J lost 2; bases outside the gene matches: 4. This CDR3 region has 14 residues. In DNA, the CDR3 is TGTGCCAGCACCGAGACAGGGGGCAACACTGAAGCTTTCTTT. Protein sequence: CASTETGGNTEAFF.

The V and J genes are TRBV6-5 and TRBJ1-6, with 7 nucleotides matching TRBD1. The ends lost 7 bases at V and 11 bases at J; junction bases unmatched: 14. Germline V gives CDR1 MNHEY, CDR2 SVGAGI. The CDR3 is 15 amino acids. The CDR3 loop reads CASTRGEGAGAPLHF. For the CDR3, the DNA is TGTGCCAGCACTCGAGGTGAGGGGGCTGGAGCACCCCTCCACTTT.

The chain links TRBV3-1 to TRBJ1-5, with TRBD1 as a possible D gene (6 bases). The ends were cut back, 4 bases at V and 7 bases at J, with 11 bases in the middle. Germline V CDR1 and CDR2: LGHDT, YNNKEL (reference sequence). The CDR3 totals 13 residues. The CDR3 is CASSPGDTQPQHF. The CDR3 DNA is TGTGCCAGCAGCCCCGGGGACACACAGCCCCAGCATTTT.

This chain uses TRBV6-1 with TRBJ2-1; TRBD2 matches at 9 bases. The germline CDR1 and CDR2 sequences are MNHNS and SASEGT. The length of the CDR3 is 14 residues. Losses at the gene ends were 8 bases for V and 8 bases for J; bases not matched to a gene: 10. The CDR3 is CASYAGTSTYEQFF. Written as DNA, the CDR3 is TGTGCCAGCTACGCCGGGACTAGCACATATGAGCAGTTCTTC.

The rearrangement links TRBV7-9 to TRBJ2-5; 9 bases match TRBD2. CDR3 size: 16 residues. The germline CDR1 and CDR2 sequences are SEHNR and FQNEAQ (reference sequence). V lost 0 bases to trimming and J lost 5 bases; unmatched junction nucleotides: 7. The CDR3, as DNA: TGTGCCAGCAGCTTAGCCGGCGGGAGGGCCCACGAGACCCAGTACTTC. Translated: CASSLAGGRAHETQYF.

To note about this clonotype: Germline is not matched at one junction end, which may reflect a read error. The CDR3 bases are TGTGCCAGTAGCCCCCCCGGGCGAAGGGATCAGCCCCAGCGTTTT. Translating it yields CASSPPGRRDQPQRF. The V and J genes are TRBV19 and TRBJ1-5; D call uncertain. CDR1 is LNHDA, CDR2 SQIVND, per germline (reference sequence). CDR3 length equals 15 residues.

CDR3 DNA sequence: TGCAGTGCTAGAGGAGCGGGGGCAGATACGCAGTATTTT. Translated: CSARGAGADTQYF. This chain joins TRBV20-1 and TRBJ2-3; 8 bases align to TRBD2. In germline, CDR1 is DFQATT, CDR2 SNEGSKA (reference sequence). The CDR3 length is 13 residues. V lost 1 base and J lost 4; bases outside the gene matches: 1.

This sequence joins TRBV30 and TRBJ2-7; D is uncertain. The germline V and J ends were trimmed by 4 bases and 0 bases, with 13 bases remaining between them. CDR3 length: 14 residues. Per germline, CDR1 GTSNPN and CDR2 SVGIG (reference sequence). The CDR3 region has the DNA TGTGCCTGGATACGCCTCAGCCACTCCTACGAGCAGTACTTC. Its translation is CAWIRLSHSYEQYF.

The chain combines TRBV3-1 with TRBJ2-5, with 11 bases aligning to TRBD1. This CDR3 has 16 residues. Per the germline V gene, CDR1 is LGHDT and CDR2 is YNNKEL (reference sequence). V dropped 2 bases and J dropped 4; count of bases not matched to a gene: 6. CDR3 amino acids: CASSQSGQGAAETQYF. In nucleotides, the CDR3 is TGTGCCAGCAGCCAATCAGGACAGGGGGCCGCAGAGACCCAGTACTTC.

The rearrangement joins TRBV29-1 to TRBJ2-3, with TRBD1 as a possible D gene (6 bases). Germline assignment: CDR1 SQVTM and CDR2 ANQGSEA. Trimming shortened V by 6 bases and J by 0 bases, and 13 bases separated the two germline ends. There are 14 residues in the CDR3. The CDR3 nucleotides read TGCAGCGTAAGGGGACACTCTAGCACAGATACGCAGTATTTT. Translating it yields CSVRGHSSTDTQYF.

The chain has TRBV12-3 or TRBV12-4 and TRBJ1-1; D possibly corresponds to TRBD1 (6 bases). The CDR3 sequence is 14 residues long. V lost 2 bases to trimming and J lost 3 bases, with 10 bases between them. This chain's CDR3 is CASSLLGADTEAFF. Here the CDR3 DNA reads TGTGCCAGCAGTTTATTGGGGGCAGACACTGAAGCTTTCTTT.

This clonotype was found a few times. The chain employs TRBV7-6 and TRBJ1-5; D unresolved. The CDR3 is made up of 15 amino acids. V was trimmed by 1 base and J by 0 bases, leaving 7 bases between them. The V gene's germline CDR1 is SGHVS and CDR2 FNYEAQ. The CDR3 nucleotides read TGTGCCAGCAGCTTAGGCGGGTATAGCAATCAGCCCCAGCATTTT. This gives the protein CASSLGGYSNQPQHF.